Listed below are T cell receptor beta chains from one sample, sequenced in a study of cytomegalovirus exposure and HLA in healthy donors. The protocol was immunoSEQ multiplex PCR, while the TCRdb copy is restricted to in-frame clones and leaves out a portion. Altogether some 130,000 clones are present, around 83% being singletons, with the ten largest covering 2% to 3%. Source material: PBMCs. These TCRs come from a man aged 45 to 65 in good health and CMV-seronegative. CDR3s include the opening cysteine and the closing phenylalanine or tryptophan. The order of the fields is CDR3 protein, J gene, clone size, V gene. Clone sizes are given selectively: once, few, many, or a class where the clone is expanded.

cdr3_aa: CASSESRTGGVDGYTF; j_call: TRBJ1-2; clone_size: -; v_call: TRBV10-2
cdr3_aa: CASRQDINSPLHF; j_call: TRBJ1-6; clone_size: -; v_call: TRBV6-4
cdr3_aa: CASRDSGLGTDTQYF; j_call: TRBJ2-3; clone_size: -; v_call: TRBV6-1
cdr3_aa: CAATRGESVYF; j_call: TRBJ2-4; clone_size: -; v_call: TRBV10-2
cdr3_aa: CASSQDQGNTEAFF; j_call: TRBJ1-1; clone_size: -; v_call: TRBV4-3
cdr3_aa: CAWSYLAEAFF; j_call: TRBJ1-1; clone_size: -; v_call: TRBV30
cdr3_aa: CASRRLAGANQETQYF; j_call: TRBJ2-5; clone_size: -; v_call: TRBV2
cdr3_aa: CASSLEGGGPDTQYF; j_call: TRBJ2-3; clone_size: -; v_call: TRBV5-1
cdr3_aa: CASFEGRSNTEAFF; j_call: TRBJ1-1; clone_size: -; v_call: TRBV7-9
cdr3_aa: CASSLTTGSNEQFF; j_call: TRBJ2-1; clone_size: -; v_call: TRBV7-3
cdr3_aa: CASRRGDSNQPQHF; j_call: TRBJ1-5; clone_size: -; v_call: TRBV9
cdr3_aa: CATRRTGENTEAFF; j_call: TRBJ1-1; clone_size: few; v_call: TRBV6-5
cdr3_aa: CASSPDSFNEKLFF; j_call: TRBJ1-4; clone_size: -; v_call: TRBV5-4
cdr3_aa: CASSVGSPKDEQFF; j_call: TRBJ2-1; clone_size: -; v_call: TRBV9
cdr3_aa: CAWSAPLGRGGLRNTIYF; j_call: TRBJ1-3; clone_size: -; v_call: TRBV30
cdr3_aa: CASGTPSYEQYF; j_call: TRBJ2-7; clone_size: -; v_call: TRBV2
cdr3_aa: CASNIPGHLSNQPQHF; j_call: TRBJ1-5; clone_size: -; v_call: TRBV28
cdr3_aa: CASSLGGTAPQYF; j_call: TRBJ2-3; clone_size: -; v_call: TRBV11-2
cdr3_aa: CASTIAGGKRGYTF; j_call: TRBJ1-2; clone_size: -; v_call: TRBV5-4
cdr3_aa: CASSPGLAGSSYEQYF; j_call: TRBJ2-7; clone_size: -; v_call: TRBV4-3
cdr3_aa: CASSRAGEETQYF; j_call: TRBJ2-5; clone_size: -; v_call: TRBV6-5
cdr3_aa: CASSLELAAMHGELFF; j_call: TRBJ2-2; clone_size: -; v_call: TRBV7-6
cdr3_aa: CASSLAQDAGNTIYF; j_call: TRBJ1-3; clone_size: -; v_call: TRBV9
cdr3_aa: CASSVVGGLMNTEAFF; j_call: TRBJ1-1; clone_size: -; v_call: TRBV9
cdr3_aa: CASFAGGGGNQPQHF; j_call: TRBJ1-5; clone_size: -; v_call: TRBV19
cdr3_aa: CASRDSGGLGYTF; j_call: TRBJ1-2; clone_size: few; v_call: TRBV6-5
cdr3_aa: CASSATGREFYGYTF; j_call: TRBJ1-2; clone_size: -; v_call: TRBV13
cdr3_aa: CASSPLEGARQPQHF; j_call: TRBJ1-5; clone_size: -; v_call: TRBV4-1
cdr3_aa: CASSLEQGVNEKLFF; j_call: TRBJ1-4; clone_size: -; v_call: TRBV2
cdr3_aa: CASSFSGGAYNEQFF; j_call: TRBJ2-1; clone_size: once; v_call: TRBV5-4
cdr3_aa: CVISGVSNNYGYTF; j_call: TRBJ1-2; clone_size: -; v_call: TRBV2
cdr3_aa: CASSRDRGPNTGELFF; j_call: TRBJ2-2; clone_size: -; v_call: TRBV11-3
cdr3_aa: CASSSSQNRDSGNEQFF; j_call: TRBJ2-1; clone_size: -; v_call: TRBV5-1
cdr3_aa: CASSLAANYGYTF; j_call: TRBJ1-2; clone_size: -; v_call: TRBV5-1
cdr3_aa: CASSSYSVMNTEAFF; j_call: TRBJ1-1; clone_size: once; v_call: TRBV5-6
cdr3_aa: CSAVREEAFF; j_call: TRBJ1-1; clone_size: -; v_call: TRBV20-1